This T cell receptor (beta chain) is from a study of molecular identifiers for immune sequencing clone quantification. Background on the study: RNA from about 20,000 or 100,000 naive CD8 cells was split five ways in replicates, with four sequenced.

The CDR3 length is 12 residues. Trimming removed 6 bases from V and 6 bases from J, with 12 bases in between. Both previously described methods and listed TCR primers were employed to make bulk TCR libraries. From the PCR reads, TCRdb called clonotypes with MiXCR, one entry per CDR3 protein. The sample holds more than 250,000 distinct CDR3 sequences, around 21% seen once. The sample holds many counts of this clonotype. Sorted inputs of roughly 17,000 to 1,100,000 cells, with 10%, 30% or 50% RNA, yielded naive CD8 libraries. CD8+CD4-CCR7+CD45RA+ cells were sorted as naive CD8 T cells. This rearrangement joins TRBV12-3 or TRBV12-4 to TRBJ2-7; D remains ambiguous. This TCR derives from a human donor in good health. Some libraries in this study had Jurkat cell RNA spiked in. What was sequenced was naive CD8+ T cells from blood, with Jurkat cell RNA spiked in. Subset reported: FACS-sorted CD8+CD4-CCR7+CD45RA+ naive T cells. CDR3 sequence reads: CASRISWGEQYF. In nucleotides, the CDR3 is TGTGCCAGCAGGATTTCCTGGGGCGAGCAGTACTTC.